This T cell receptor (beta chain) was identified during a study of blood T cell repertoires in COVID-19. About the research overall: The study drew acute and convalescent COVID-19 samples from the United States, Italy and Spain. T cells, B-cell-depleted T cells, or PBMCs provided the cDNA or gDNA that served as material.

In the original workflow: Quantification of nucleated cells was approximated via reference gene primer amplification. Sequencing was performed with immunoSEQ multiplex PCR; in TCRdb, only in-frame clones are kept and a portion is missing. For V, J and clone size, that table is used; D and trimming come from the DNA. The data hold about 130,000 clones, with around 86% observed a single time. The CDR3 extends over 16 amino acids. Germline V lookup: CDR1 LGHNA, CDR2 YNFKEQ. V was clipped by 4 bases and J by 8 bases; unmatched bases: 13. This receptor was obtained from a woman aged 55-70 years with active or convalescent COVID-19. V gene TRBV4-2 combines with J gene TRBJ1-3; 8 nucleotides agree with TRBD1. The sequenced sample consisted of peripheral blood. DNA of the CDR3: TGTGCCAGCAGCCCTACGTTGGGACAGGATTCGGACACCATATATTTT. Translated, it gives CASSPTLGQDSDTIYF.